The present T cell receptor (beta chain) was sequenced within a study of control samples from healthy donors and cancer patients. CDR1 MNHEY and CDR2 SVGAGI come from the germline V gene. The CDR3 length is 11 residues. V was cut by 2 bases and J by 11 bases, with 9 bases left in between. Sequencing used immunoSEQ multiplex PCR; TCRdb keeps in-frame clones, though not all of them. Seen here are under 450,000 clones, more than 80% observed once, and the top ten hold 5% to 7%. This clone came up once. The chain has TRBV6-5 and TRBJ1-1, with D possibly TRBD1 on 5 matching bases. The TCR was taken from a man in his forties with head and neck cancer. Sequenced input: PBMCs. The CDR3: CASSYAGQAFF. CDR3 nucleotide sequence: TGTGCCAGCAGTTACGCAGGGCAGGCTTTCTTT.